This TCR beta chain was sequenced in a study of blood T cells in healthy people across ages. For the second PCR, which ran for roughly 6 to 12 cycles, a sample-barcoded 5' primer and a J-beta primer mix were used. TCRdb redid the calling of the 5' RACE reads with MiXCR, one entry per CDR3 protein. This table has hundreds of thousands of distinct CDR3 sequences, under 40% appearing once. This CDR3 is 14 amino acids long. The V segment lost 1 base and the J segment 5 bases; nucleotides outside the gene matches: 4. Per the germline V gene, CDR1 is SNHLY and CDR2 is FYNNEI. This receptor was identified in a young man in good health. The V call is TRBV2, the J call TRBJ1-1; TRBD1 agrees at 7 bases. What was sequenced was blood. The CDR3 loop is CASSEGRGDTEAFF. CDR3 sequence (DNA): TGTGCCAGCAGTGAAGGCAGGGGGGATACTGAAGCTTTCTTT.